This note documents a single T cell receptor (beta chain) sequence. The study recruited people aged about 18 to 95 years across about 25 US areas. During the 2 weeks before they entered the study, exposed participants had met someone with a PCR-confirmed or clinician-diagnosed COVID-19 case. Trimming cost V 7 bases and J 15 bases; bases outside gene matches: 18. This CDR3 contains 14 residues. In germline, CDR1 is PRHDT, CDR2 FYEKMQ (reference sequence). The source of the sample is a study of blood T cell repertoires in COVID-19. Study background: COVID-19 samples, acute and convalescent, were from the United States, Italy and Spain.

The repertoire was sequenced with immunoSEQ multiplex PCR; TCRdb's copy has only in-frame clones and lacks some. The sample consists of 250,000 to 300,000 clones, around 83% of them appearing once. This TCR derives from a man between 35 and 55 years old who had been exposed to COVID-19. The V call is TRBV13, the J call TRBJ2-1, with 7 bases lining up with TRBD2. Sequences were obtained from PBMCs or T cells enriched from blood (not recorded which). CDR3 region: CASNILGPSGLGFF. CDR3 nucleotide sequence: TGTGCCAGCAATATCCTCGGGCCTAGCGGATTGGGGTTCTTC.